The clone carrying this T cell receptor (beta chain) was counted at least ten times. Its antigen remains unknown. The time point: newly diagnosed GD, antithyroid drugs for less than 3 months. Generation of the TCR library employed RNA extracted from PBMCs. Roughly 10-milliliter peripheral blood samples went into EDTA tubes. Germline V gives CDR1 DFQATT, CDR2 SNEGSKA (reference sequence). This CDR3 has 13 residues. The V gene lost 3 bases and the J gene lost 5 bases, with 13 bases spanning the gap. Through Arm-PCR of CDR3 regions and iRepertoire HTBI primers, TCR beta libraries were built. TCRdb called the multiplex PCR reads again in MiXCR, with one record for every CDR3 protein. Of roughly 260,000 distinct CDR3 sequences listed, 15% to 20% are singletons. This entry belongs to a study of regulatory T cells in long-lasting Graves disease. Regarding the study as a whole: Lower TCR diversity was seen in persistent Graves' patients than in newly diagnosed ones. Persistent patients had a count of shared public clonotypes (more than 2,500) that exceeded that of new patients (around 910).

The same specimen was also included in a second study, on T cells in Graves' hyperthyroidism and ophthalmopathy. This second report adds: The HTBI set primed first-round TCR CDR3 RT-PCR.

The source was peripheral blood mononuclear cells (PBMCs), collected at new diagnosis, from a patient treated with antithyroid drugs. The chain uses TRBV20-1 and TRBJ2-5; unclear D gene. This TCR was sampled from a woman under 40 with Graves disease. CDR3 in amino acids: CSARTSPGETQYF. The CDR3, as DNA: TGCAGTGCTAGGACAAGCCCTGGGGAGACCCAGTACTTC.